The 3 T cell receptor beta chains presented below share a single source sample, sequenced in a study of OX40 agonist ivuxolimab in advanced cancers. The repertoire was sequenced with immunoSEQ multiplex PCR; TCRdb's copy has only in-frame clones and lacks some. The sample carries 83,000 or so clones, around 80% recorded once. The sequencing here drew on CD4+ or CD8+ T cells sorted from blood, taken in a trial of the OX40 agonist ivuxolimab. The source is an adult with an advanced solid tumor such as melanoma, head and neck, liver or kidney cancer.

This clone was found a few times. The V gene is TRBV2, the J gene TRBJ1-2, with 7 bases matching TRBD1. CDR3 length equals 12 residues. V shed 1 base and J 7 bases; nucleotides not matched to a gene: 0. Germline V gene data show CDR1 as SNHLY and CDR2 as FYNNEI. The CDR3 nucleotides are TGTGCCAGCAGTGAAGACAGGGGTGGCTACACCTTC. Amino acid sequence: CASSEDRGGYTF.

This chain uses TRBV6-6 with TRBJ2-3; a weak D match, TRBD1 (5 bases). V lost 7 bases and J lost 9, with 20 bases in between. Germline CDR1 reads MNHNY; CDR2 reads SVGAGI (reference sequence). The CDR3 extends over 14 amino acids. CDR3 loop: CASKTGAAIETQYF. CDR3 nucleotides: TGTGCCAGCAAAACTGGGGCCGCAATAGAAACGCAGTATTTT.

The DNA for the CDR3 is TGTGCCAGTAGGGCAGCTTCGTCTGGAAACACCATATATTTT. Amino acid sequence: CASRAASSGNTIYF. The chain has TRBV19 and TRBJ1-3; no reliable D call. V was clipped by 6 bases and J by 1 base, with 10 bases between them. The V gene's germline CDR1 is LNHDA and CDR2 SQIVND (reference sequence). The length of the CDR3 is 14 residues.